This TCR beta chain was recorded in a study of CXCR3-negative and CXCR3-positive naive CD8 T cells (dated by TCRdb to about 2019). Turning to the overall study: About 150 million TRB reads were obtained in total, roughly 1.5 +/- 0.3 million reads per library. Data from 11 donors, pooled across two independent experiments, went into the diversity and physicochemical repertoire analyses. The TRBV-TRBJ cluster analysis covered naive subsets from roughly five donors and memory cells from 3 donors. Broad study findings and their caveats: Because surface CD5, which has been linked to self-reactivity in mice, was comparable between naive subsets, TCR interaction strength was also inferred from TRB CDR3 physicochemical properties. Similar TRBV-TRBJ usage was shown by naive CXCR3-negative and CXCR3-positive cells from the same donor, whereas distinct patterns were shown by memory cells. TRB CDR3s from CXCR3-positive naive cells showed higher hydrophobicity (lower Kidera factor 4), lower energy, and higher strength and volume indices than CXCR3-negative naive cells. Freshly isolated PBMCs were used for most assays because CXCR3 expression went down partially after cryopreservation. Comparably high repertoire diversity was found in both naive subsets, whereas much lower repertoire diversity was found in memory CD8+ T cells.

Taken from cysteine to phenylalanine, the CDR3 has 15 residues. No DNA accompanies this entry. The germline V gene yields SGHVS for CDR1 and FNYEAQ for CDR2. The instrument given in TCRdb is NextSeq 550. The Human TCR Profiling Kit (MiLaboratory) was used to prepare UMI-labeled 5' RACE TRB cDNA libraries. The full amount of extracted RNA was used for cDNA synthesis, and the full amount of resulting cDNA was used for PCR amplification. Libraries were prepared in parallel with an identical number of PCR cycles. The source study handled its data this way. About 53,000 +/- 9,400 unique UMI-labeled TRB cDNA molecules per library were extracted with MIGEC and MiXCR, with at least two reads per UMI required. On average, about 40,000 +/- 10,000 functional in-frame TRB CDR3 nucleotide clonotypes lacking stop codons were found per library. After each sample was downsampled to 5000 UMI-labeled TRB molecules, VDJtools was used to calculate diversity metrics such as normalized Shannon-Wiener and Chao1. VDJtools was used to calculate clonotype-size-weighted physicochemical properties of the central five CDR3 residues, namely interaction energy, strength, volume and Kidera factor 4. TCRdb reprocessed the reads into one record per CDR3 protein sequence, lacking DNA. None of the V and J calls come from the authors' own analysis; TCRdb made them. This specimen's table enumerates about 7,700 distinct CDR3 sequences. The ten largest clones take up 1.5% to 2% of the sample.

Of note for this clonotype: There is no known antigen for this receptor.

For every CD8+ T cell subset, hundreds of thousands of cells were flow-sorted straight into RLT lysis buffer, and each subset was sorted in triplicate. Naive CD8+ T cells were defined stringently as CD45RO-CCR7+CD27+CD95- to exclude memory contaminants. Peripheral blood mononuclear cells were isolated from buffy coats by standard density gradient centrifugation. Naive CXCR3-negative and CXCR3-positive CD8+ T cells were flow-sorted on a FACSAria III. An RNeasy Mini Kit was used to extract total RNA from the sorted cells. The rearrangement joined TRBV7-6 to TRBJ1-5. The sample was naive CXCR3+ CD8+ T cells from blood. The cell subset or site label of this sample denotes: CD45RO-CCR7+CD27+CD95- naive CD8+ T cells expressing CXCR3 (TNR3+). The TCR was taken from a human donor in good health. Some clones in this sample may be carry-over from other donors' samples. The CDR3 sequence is CASSPRRSSNQPQHF.